This T cell receptor (beta chain) was obtained from a study of T cells after yellow fever vaccination. Overall study findings and caveats: The secondary T-cell response peaked on day 5, not day 15, but was weaker. Contamination by abundant bulk-population clonotypes could be present in FACS-sorted repertoires.

Germline CDR1 is MNHEY and CDR2 is SVGAGI. The V and J ends lost 6 bases and 5 bases respectively, with 19 bases between them. The CDR3 extends over 15 amino acids. Synthesis of TCR cDNA relied on 5'RACE template switching, which attached a universal primer site and UMIs. MiXCR was run by TCRdb on the 5' RACE reads, yielding one entry per CDR3 protein. The sample shows 250,000 to 350,000 distinct CDR3 sequences, around 4.4% of them seen only once. In regard to this clonotype: The antigen remains unidentified.

The TCR sequence derives from a young man who received the YFV17D yellow fever vaccine. This chain joins TRBV6-5 and TRBJ2-5, with D unclear. Material: PBMCs, obtained 15 days after the yellow fever booster vaccination. The CDR3 loop reads CASRALSLHGETQYF. The CDR3 DNA sequence: TGTGCCAGCAGGGCCCTTAGTTTACATGGGGAGACCCAGTACTTC.